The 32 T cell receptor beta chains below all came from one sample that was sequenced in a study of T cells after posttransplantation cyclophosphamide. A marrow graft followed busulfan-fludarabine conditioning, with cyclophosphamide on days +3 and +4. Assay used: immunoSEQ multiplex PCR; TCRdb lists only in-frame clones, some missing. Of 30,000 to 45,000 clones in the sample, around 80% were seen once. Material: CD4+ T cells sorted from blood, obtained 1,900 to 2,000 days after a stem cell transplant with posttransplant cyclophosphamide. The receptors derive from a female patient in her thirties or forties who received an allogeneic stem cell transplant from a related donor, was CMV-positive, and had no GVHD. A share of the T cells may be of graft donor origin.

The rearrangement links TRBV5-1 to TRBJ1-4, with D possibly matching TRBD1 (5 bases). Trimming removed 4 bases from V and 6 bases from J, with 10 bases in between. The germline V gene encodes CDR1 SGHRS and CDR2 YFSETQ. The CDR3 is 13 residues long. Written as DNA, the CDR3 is TGCGCCAGCAGCCCAGGGTGGGATGAAAAACTGTTTTTT. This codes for CASSPGWDEKLFF.

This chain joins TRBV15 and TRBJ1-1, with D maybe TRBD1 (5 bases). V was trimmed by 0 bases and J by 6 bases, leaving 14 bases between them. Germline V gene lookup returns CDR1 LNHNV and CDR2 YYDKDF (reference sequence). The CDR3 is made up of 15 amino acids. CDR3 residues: CATSRDRAGGAEAFF. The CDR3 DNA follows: TGTGCCACCAGCAGAGATCGGGCAGGAGGGGCTGAAGCTTTCTTT.

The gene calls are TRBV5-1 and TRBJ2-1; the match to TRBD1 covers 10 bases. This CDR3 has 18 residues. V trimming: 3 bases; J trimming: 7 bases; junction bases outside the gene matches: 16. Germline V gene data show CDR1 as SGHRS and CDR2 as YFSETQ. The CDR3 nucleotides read TGCGCCAGCAGCTACGGGACAGGGGTGGGGTCAGGTCCAAATGAGCAGTTCTTC. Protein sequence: CASSYGTGVGSGPNEQFF.

In nucleotides, the CDR3 is TGTGCCAGCTCATCCGGGATGCCCTACGGGGGCTACACCTTC. It yields the protein CASSSGMPYGGYTF. The V gene is TRBV18, the J gene TRBJ1-2; no reliable D call. Germline V gene sequence: CDR1 KGHSH, CDR2 LQKENI. The ends were cut back, 5 bases at V and 8 bases at J, with 18 bases in the middle. The CDR3 runs 14 residues.

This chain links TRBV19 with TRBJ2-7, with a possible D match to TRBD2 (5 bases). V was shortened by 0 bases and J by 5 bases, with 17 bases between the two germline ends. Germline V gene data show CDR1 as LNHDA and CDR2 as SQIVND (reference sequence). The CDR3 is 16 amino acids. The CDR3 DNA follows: TGTGCCAGTAGTATAGATCGGCCAGGAGGTCACCACGAGCAGTACTTC. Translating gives CASSIDRPGGHHEQYF.

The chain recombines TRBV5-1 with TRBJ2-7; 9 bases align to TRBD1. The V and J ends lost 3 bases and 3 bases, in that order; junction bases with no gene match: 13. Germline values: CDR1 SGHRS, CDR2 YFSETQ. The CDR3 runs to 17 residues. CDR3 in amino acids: CASSSLTGTGKNYEQYF. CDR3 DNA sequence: TGCGCCAGCAGCTCATTAACCGGGACAGGGAAAAACTACGAGCAGTACTTC.

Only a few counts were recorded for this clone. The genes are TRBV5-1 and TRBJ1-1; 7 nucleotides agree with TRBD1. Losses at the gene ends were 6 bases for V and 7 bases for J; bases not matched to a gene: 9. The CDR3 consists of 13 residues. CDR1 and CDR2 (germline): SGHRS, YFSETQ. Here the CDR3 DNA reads TGCGCCAGCAACGACAGGGCTCGAAGTGAAGCTTTCTTT. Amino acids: CASNDRARSEAFF.

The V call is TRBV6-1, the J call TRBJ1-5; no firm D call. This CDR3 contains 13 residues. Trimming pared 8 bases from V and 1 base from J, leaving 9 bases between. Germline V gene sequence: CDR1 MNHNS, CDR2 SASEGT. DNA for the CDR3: TGTGCCAGCGGCTTAGCGAGCAATCAGCCCCAGCATTTT. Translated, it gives CASGLASNQPQHF.

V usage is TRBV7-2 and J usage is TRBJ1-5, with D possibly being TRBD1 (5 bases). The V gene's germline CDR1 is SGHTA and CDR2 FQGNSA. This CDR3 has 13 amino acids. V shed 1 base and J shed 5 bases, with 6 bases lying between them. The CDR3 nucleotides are TGTGCCAGCAGCTTAGGGGGGGATCAGCCCCAGCATTTT. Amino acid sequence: CASSLGGDQPQHF.

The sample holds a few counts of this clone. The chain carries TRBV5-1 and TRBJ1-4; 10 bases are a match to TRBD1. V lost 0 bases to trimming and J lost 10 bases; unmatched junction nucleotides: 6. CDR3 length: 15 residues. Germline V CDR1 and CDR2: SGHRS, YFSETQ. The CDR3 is CASSLVGTGEGKLFF. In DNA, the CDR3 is TGCGCCAGCAGCTTGGTGGGGACAGGGGAAGGAAAACTGTTTTTT.

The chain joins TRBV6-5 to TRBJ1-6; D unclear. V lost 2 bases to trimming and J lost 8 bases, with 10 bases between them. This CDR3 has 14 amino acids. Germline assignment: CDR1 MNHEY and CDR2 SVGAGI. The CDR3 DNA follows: TGTGCCAGCAGTTACGCCAGGCAGCATTCACCCCTCCACTTT. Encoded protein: CASSYARQHSPLHF.

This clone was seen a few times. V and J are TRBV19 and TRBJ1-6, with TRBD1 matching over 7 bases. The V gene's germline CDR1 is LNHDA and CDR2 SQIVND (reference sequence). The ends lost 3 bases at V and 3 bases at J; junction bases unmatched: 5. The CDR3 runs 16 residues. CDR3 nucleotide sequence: TGTGCCAGTAGTATGGGGACAGAAAACTATAATTCACCCCTCCACTTT. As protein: CASSMGTENYNSPLHF.

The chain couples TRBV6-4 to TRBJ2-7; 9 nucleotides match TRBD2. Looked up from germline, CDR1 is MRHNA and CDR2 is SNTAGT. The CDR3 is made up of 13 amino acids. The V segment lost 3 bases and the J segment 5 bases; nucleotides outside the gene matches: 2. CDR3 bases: TGTGCCAGCAGTGAACAGCGGGGGGACGAGCAGTACTTC. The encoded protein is CASSEQRGDEQYF.

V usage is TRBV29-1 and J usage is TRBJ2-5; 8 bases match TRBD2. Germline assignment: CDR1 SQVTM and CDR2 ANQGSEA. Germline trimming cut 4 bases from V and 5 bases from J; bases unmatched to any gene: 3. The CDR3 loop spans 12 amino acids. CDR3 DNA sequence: TGCAGCGTTGCGGGAGGGTGGGAGACCCAGTACTTC. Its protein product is CSVAGGWETQYF.

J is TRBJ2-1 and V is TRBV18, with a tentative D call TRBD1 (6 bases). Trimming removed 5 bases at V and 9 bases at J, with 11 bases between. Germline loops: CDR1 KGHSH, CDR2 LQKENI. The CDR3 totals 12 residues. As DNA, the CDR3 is TGTGCCAGCTCATCCACAGGGAGTGAGCAGTTCTTC. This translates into CASSSTGSEQFF.

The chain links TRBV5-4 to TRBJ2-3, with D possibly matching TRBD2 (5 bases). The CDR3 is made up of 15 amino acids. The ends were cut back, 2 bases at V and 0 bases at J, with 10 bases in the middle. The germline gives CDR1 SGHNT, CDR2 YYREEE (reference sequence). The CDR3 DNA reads TGTGCCAGCAGCTTCCCTCGGGGAAGCACAGATACGCAGTATTTT. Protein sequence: CASSFPRGSTDTQYF.

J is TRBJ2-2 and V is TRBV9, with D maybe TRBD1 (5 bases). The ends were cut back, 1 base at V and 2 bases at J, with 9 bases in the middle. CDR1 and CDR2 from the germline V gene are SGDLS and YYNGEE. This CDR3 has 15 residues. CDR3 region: CASSVLTENTGELFF. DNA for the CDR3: TGTGCCAGCAGCGTACTGACAGAAAACACCGGGGAGCTGTTTTTT.

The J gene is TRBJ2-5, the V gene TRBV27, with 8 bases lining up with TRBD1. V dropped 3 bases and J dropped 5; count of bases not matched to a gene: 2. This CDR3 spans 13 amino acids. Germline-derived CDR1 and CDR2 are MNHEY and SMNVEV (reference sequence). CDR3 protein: CASSFSGGETQYF. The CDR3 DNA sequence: TGTGCCAGCAGTTTTTCAGGGGGCGAGACCCAGTACTTC.

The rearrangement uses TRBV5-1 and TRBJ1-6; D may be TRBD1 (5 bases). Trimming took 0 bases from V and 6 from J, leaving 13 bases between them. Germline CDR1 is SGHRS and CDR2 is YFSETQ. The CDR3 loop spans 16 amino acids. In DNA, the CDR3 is TGCGCCAGCAGCTTGGTGTCAGGGAATGGTAATTCACCCCTCCACTTT. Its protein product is CASSLVSGNGNSPLHF.

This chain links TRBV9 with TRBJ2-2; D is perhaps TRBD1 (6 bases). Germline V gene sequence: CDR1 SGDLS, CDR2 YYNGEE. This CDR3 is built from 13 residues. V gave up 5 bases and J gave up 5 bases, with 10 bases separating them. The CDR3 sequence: CASSLRGTGELFF. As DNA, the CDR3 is TGTGCCAGCAGTTTAAGGGGGACCGGGGAGCTGTTTTTT.

DNA for the CDR3: TGTGCCAGCAACGGACAGGGGAACACTGAAGCTTTCTTT. Translated: CASNGQGNTEAFF. V gene TRBV10-3 combines with J gene TRBJ1-1, with 8 bases fitting TRBD1. Germline V gene data show CDR1 as ENHRY and CDR2 as SYGVKD. Trimming took 10 bases from V and 1 from J; bases not matched to a gene: 5. The CDR3 contains 13 residues.

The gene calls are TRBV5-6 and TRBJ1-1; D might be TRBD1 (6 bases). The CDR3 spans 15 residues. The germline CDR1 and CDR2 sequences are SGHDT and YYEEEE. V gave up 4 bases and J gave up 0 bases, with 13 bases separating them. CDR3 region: CASSPPTGLNTEAFF. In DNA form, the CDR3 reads TGTGCCAGCAGCCCACCGACAGGCTTGAACACTGAAGCTTTCTTT.

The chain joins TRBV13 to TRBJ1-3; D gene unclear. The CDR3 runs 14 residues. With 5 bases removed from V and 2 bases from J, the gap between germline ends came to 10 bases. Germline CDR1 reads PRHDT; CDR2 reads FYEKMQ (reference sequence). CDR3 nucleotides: TGTGCCAGCAGCCGACGGGGAACTGGAAACACCATATATTTT. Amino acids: CASSRRGTGNTIYF. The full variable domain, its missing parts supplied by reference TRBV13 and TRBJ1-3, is AAGVIQSPRHLIKEKRETATLKCYPIPRHDTVYWYQQGPGQDPQFLISFYEKMQSDKGSIPDRFSAQQFSDYHSELNMSSLELGDSALYFCASSRRGTGNTIYFGEGSWLTVV.

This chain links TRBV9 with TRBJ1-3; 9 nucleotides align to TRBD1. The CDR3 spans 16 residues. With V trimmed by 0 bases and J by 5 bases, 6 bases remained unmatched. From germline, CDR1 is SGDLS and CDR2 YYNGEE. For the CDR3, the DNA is TGTGCCAGCAGCGTAGCGGGACAGGGAGGTAGAAACACCATATATTTT. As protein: CASSVAGQGGRNTIYF.

The DNA of the CDR3 is TGCGCCAGCAGCTTGGCCCAGGGGGTTGGGGCCAAAAACATTCAGTACTTC. Protein product: CASSLAQGVGAKNIQYF. This sequence joins TRBV5-1 and TRBJ2-4; 7 nucleotides align to TRBD1. V gave up 0 bases and J gave up 1 base; unmatched junction bases: 7. Germline-derived CDR1 and CDR2 are SGHRS and YFSETQ. This CDR3 contains 17 residues.

The CDR3 loop reads CASSSTIWPGTNEKLFF. CDR3 DNA: TGTGCCAGCAGCTCGACAATCTGGCCGGGGACTAATGAAAAACTGTTTTTT. V and J are TRBV11-2 and TRBJ1-4; D ambiguous. This CDR3 has 17 amino acids. CDR1 SGHAT and CDR2 FQNNGV come from the germline V gene. The V and J ends lost 4 bases and 2 bases respectively, with 17 bases between them.

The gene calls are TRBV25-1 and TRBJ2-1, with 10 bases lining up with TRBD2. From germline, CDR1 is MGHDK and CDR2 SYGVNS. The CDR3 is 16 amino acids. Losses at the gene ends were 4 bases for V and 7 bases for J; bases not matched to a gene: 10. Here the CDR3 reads CASSGRAGGPGNEQFF. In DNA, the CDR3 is TGTGCCAGCAGTGGGCGAGCGGGGGGGCCAGGGAATGAGCAGTTCTTC. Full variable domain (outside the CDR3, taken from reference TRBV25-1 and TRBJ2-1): EADIYQTPRYLVIGTGKKITLECSQTMGHDKMYWYQQDPGMELHLIHYSYGVNSTEKGDLSSESTVSRIRTEHFPLTLESARPSHTSQYLCASSGRAGGPGNEQFFGPGTRLTVL.

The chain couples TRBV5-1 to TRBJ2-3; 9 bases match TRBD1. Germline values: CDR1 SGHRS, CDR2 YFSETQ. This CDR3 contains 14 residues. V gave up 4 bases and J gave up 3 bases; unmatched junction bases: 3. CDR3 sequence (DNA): TGCGCCAGCAGCCGGGACAGGGTGACAGATACGCAGTATTTT. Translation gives CASSRDRVTDTQYF. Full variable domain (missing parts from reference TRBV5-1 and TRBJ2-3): KAGVTQTPRYLIKTRGQQVTLSCSPISGHRSVSWYQQTPGQGLQFLFEYFSETQRNKGNFPGRFSGRQFSNSRSEMNVSTLELGDSALYLCASSRDRVTDTQYFGPGTRLTVL.

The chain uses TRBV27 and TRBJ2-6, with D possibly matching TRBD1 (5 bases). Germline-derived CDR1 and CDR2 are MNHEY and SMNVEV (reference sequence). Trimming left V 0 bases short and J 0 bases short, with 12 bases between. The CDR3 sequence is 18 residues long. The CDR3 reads CASSLSGARLSGANVLTF. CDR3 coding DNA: TGTGCCAGCAGTTTATCAGGGGCCAGGCTCTCTGGGGCCAACGTCCTGACTTTC.

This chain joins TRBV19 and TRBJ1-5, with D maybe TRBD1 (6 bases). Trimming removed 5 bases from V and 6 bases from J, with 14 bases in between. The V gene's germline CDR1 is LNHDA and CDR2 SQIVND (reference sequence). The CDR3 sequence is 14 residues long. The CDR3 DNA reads TGTGCCAGTAGTTATAAGGAAGGGGGTCAGCCCCAGCATTTT. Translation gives CASSYKEGGQPQHF. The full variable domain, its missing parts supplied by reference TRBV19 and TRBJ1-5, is DGGITQSPKYLFRKEGQNVTLSCEQNLNHDAMYWYRQDPGQGLRLIYYSQIVNDFQKGDIAEGYSVSREKKESFPLTVTSAQKNPTAFYLCASSYKEGGQPQHFGDGTRLSIL.

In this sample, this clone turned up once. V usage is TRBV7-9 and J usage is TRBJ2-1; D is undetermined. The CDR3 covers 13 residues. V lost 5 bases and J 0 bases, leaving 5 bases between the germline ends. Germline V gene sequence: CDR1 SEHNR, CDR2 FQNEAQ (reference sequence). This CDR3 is CASSPGSYNEQFF. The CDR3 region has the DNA TGTGCCAGCAGCCCCGGCTCCTACAATGAGCAGTTCTTC.

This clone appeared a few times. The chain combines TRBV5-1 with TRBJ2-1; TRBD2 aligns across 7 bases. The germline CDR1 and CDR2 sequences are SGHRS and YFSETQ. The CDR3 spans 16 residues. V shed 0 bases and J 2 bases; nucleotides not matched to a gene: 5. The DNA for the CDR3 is TGCGCCAGCAGCTTGGCCGGTGGGAGGGCCTACAATGAGCAGTTCTTC. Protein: CASSLAGGRAYNEQFF.